What follows describes a single T cell receptor (beta chain). This receptor's antigen is unknown. It has no much larger one-base neighbor in the sample; base qualities were not kept. At the junction V is shortened by 3 bases and J by 2 bases, with 12 bases in between. Via the germline V gene, CDR1 is SGHRS and CDR2 YFSETQ. CDR3 length: 14 amino acids, cysteine to phenylalanine. Just CDR3 DNA is preserved here, 42 bases in frame from base 1. This sample is part of a study of shared clonotypes between healthy human individuals (dated by TCRdb to 2018 to 2021). As for the study more broadly: Two women and a few men aged 18 to 49 years were included in the cohort. Blood TCR repertoires of a handful of healthy adults were deeply sequenced to estimate repertoire size and the extent of clonotype sharing between individuals. Different laboratories and diverse techniques were used to prepare libraries and sequence TCR repertoires, to increase sequencing depth and limit assay-specific biases. Per donor, leukapheresis produced somewhere between about 0.9 and 9.5 billion PBMCs. General conclusions and limits of the study: Pairwise subsampling indicated that sequencing depth was expected to affect the degree of clonotype sharing among donors. Because the study included only a small number of donors, the genetic and exposure-history diversity represented was limited. Only blood was sampled, and tissue TCR repertoires likely differ from those in blood.

The donors were healthy, HIV-negative adults with no recently reported acute infections or vaccinations. Every donor was a Caucasian adult residing in Nashville, Tennessee, USA. For unsorted samples, tens of millions of PBMCs were counted, and genomic DNA was extracted using the QIAamp DNA Blood Mini kit. Blood was collected by leukapheresis, and PBMCs were isolated by Ficoll-Histopaque density gradient centrifugation and then cryopreserved in liquid nitrogen vapor phase. Using the deep immunoSEQ assay, multiplex PCR amplified TCR CDR3 regions from genomic DNA. Genomic DNA extracted from each cell subset was distributed evenly over all wells of several immunoSEQ 96-well plates, and each plate served as one replicate. Each replicate PCR for unsorted PBMC received roughly 300 ng genomic DNA, equal to about 30,000 T cell genomes. Genomic DNA from unsorted PBMC was sequenced over ten immunoSEQ deep assay plates. Purified libraries were quantified with a Qubit 3.0 fluorometer, sized on a Bioanalyzer 2100, and re-quantified with the KAPA Library Quantification kit. A separate single-read 150-cycle Illumina NextSeq 550 flow cell was used to sequence each immunoSEQ 96-well plate. As for the original processing: Because the immunoSEQ output included only junctional sequences and no quality scores, the filtering could not be the same as the filtering used for full-length reads. Sequences were annotated with PyIR, a Python wrapper for IgBLAST v1.9, using IMGT germline references to assign V/J genes and CDR3. Reads with weak V/J assignments (E-value above 1e-6), missing CDR3, stop codons, out-of-frame junctions, or ambiguous translated residues were removed. A V3J clonotype was defined by an identical inferred V gene, J gene, and CDR3 amino acid sequence. To compute the percentage overlap between repertoires, the number of shared unique clonotypes was divided by the size of the smaller repertoire. Three approaches were used to assess repertoire richness: RTK rarefaction, the Chao1 estimator, and Recon v2.1 estimates of unobserved clonotypes. TCRdb carries this immuneACCESS record with in-frame sequences only. Its versions omit some clonotypes, under half of them owing to an unresolved V gene in the studies checked, with the rest unexplained. V and J calls and clone size follow that table, whereas D and trimming were derived from the DNA. This sample holds about 510,000 clones; roughly 79% were observed only once. The top ten hold around 12% of the sample.

The V gene is TRBV5-1 and the J gene is TRBJ2-7; the D gene identity is not certain. The sequencing sample was made of PBMCs. The clonotype originates from a woman in her thirties or forties in good health. Some clones in this sample may be carry-over from other donors' samples. DNA sequence: TGCGCCAGCAGCTGGTCCCCGGGTCCCTACGAGCAGTACTTC. This is translated as CASSWSPGPYEQYF.